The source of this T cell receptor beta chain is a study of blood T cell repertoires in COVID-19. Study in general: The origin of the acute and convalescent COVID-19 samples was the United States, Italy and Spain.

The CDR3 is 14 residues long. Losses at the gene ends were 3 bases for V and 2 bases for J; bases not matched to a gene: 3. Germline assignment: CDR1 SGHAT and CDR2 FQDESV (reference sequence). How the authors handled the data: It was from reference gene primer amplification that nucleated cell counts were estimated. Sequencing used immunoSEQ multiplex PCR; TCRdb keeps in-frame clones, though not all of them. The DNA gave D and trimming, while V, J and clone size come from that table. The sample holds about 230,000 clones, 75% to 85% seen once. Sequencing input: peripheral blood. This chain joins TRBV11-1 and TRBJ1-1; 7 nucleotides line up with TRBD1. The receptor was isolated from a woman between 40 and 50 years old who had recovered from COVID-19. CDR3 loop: CASSLNRGNTEAFF. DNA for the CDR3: TGTGCCAGCAGCTTGAACAGGGGAAACACTGAAGCTTTCTTT.